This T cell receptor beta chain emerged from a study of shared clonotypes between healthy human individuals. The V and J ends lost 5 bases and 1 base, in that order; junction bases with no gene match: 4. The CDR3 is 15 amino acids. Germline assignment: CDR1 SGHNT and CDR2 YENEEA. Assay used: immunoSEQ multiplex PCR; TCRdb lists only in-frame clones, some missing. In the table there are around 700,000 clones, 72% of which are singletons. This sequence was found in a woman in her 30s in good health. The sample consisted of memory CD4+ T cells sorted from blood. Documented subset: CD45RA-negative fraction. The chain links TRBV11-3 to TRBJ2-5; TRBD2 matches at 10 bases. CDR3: CASSTRTSGQETQYF. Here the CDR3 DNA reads TGTGCCAGCAGCACAAGGACTAGCGGCCAAGAGACCCAGTACTTC. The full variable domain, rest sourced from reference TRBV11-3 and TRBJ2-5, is EAGVVQSPRYKIIEKKQPVAFWCNPISGHNTLYWYLQNLGQGPELLIRYENEEAVDDSQLPKDRFSAERLKGVDSTLKIQPAELGDSAVYLCASSTRTSGQETQYFGPGTRLLVL.